A single sample is the source of the 15 T cell receptor beta chains below, sequenced in a study of blood T cell repertoires in COVID-19. Using immunoSEQ multiplex PCR, the repertoire was profiled, and TCRdb retains in-frame clones only, with some absent. The sample contains roughly 110,000 clones, about 85% of which appear only once. The sample comprised peripheral blood. The receptors shown here come from a man aged 50 or older with acute or convalescent COVID-19.

The chain recombines TRBV9 with TRBJ1-2, with 8 bases matching TRBD1. Germline V CDR1 and CDR2: SGDLS, YYNGEE. The CDR3 totals 13 residues. The trim removed 4 bases at V and 2 bases at J, leaving 1 base unmatched. The CDR3: CASSRTGNYGYTF. The CDR3 region has the DNA TGTGCCAGCAGCCGGACAGGGAACTATGGCTACACCTTC.

The chain combines TRBV4-2 with TRBJ2-3; 8 bases map to TRBD2. V lost 8 bases to trimming and J lost 2 bases; unmatched junction nucleotides: 3. The CDR3 length is 13 residues. Germline-derived CDR1 and CDR2 are LGHNA and YNFKEQ. The CDR3 DNA follows: TGTGCCAGCGGGCGGGGGGCCACAGATACGCAGTATTTT. Its protein product is CASGRGATDTQYF.

This clone was picked up a small number of times. The chain employs TRBV14 and TRBJ1-6; D is unresolved. This CDR3 is 13 amino acids long. From germline, CDR1 is SGHDN and CDR2 FVKESK. The ends were cut back, 6 bases at V and 5 bases at J, with 8 bases in the middle. The CDR3 reads CASSKQHNSPLHF. The CDR3 DNA reads as TGTGCCAGCAGTAAACAGCATAATTCACCCCTCCACTTT.

The rearrangement links TRBV9 to TRBJ1-6, with D possibly matching TRBD1 (5 bases). With 4 bases removed from V and 9 bases from J, the gap between germline ends came to 14 bases. The length of the CDR3 is 14 residues. The V gene's germline CDR1 is SGDLS and CDR2 YYNGEE. CDR3 protein: CASSPTGGGSPLHF. The CDR3, as DNA: TGTGCCAGCAGCCCAACGGGGGGAGGTTCACCCCTCCACTTT. The full variable domain, rest sourced from reference TRBV9 and TRBJ1-6, is DSGVTQTPKHLITATGQRVTLRCSPRSGDLSVYWYQQSLDQGLQFLIQYYNGEERAKGNILERFSAQQFPDLHSELNLSSLELGDSALYFCASSPTGGGSPLHFGNGTRLTVT.

This sequence joins TRBV7-3 and TRBJ1-1; possibly TRBD1 for D (6 bases). The ends were cut back, 3 bases at V and 0 bases at J, with 14 bases in the middle. The CDR3 extends over 16 amino acids. The germline CDR1 and CDR2 sequences are SGHTA and FQGTGA. CDR3 loop: CASSLSGVGMNTEAFF. The DNA of the CDR3 is TGTGCCAGCAGCTTGTCAGGGGTTGGGATGAACACTGAAGCTTTCTTT. Full variable domain (missing parts from reference TRBV7-3 and TRBJ1-1): GAGVSQTPSNKVTEKGKYVELRCDPISGHTALYWYRQSLGQGPEFLIYFQGTGAADDSGLPNDRFFAVRPEGSVSTLKIQRTERGDSAVYLCASSLSGVGMNTEAFFGQGTRLTVV.

This clone was recorded a few times. This chain joins TRBV28 and TRBJ1-2; 7 nucleotides line up with TRBD1. The CDR3 has 15 amino acids. Germline CDR1 is MDHEN and CDR2 is SYDVKM. Trimming at V came to 3 bases and at J to 7 bases, leaving 11 bases not matched to a gene. CDR3 sequence: CASSFPLSTGSGYTF. DNA of the CDR3: TGTGCCAGCAGTTTTCCCTTATCGACAGGGAGTGGCTACACCTTC.

The chain carries TRBV6-1 and TRBJ2-7; D is perhaps TRBD1 (8 bases). Trimming took 3 bases from V and 1 from J, leaving 19 bases between them. CDR1 is MNHNS and CDR2 is SASEGT in the germline V gene. The CDR3 contains 17 residues. CDR3 nucleotides: TGTGCCAGCAGTGACCACGGGAGGACAGGGCCTTCCTACGAGCAGTACTTC. Its protein is CASSDHGRTGPSYEQYF.

V and J are TRBV18 and TRBJ1-2; 9 nucleotides align to TRBD1. The CDR3 is 16 amino acids. CDR1 is KGHSH and CDR2 is LQKENI in the germline V gene. V shed 1 base and J 2 bases; nucleotides not matched to a gene: 5. In DNA form, the CDR3 reads TGTGCCAGCTCACCACAAGGGACAGGGATGAACTATGGCTACACCTTC. Translating gives CASSPQGTGMNYGYTF.

J is TRBJ2-7 and V is TRBV28; the match to TRBD2 covers 7 bases. CDR3 length equals 13 residues. V lost 10 bases, J lost 5 bases, and 11 bases stayed unmatched. Germline V gene lookup returns CDR1 MDHEN and CDR2 SYDVKM. In DNA form, the CDR3 reads TGTGCCATCAAGACCTGGGGGGGGAACGAGCAGTACTTC. It specifies CAIKTWGGNEQYF.

This sequence joins TRBV19 and TRBJ1-5; 8 bases align to TRBD1. The CDR3 spans 13 residues. Per the germline V gene, CDR1 is LNHDA and CDR2 is SQIVND (reference sequence). The J segment lost 6 bases and the V segment lost 4 bases, leaving 2 bases of the junction unmatched. The CDR3 here is CASSKGQGQPQHF. The CDR3 DNA follows: TGTGCCAGTAGTAAAGGACAGGGTCAGCCCCAGCATTTT.

The J gene is TRBJ1-2, the V gene TRBV9, with TRBD1 as a possible D gene (6 bases). The V end was cut by 4 bases, the J end by 8 bases, with 18 bases between. The germline V gene has CDR1 SGDLS and CDR2 YYNGEE. This CDR3 contains 14 residues. CDR3 protein: CASSLTGFSRGYTF. The CDR3, as DNA: TGTGCCAGCAGCTTGACAGGTTTCTCTCGGGGCTACACCTTC.

The V call is TRBV6-5, the J call TRBJ1-6, with a tentative D call TRBD1 (5 bases). Trimming took 5 bases from V and 10 from J, leaving 15 bases between them. Germline V gives CDR1 MNHEY, CDR2 SVGAGI. The CDR3 has 14 residues. CDR3 nucleotides: TGTGCCAGCAGTACCGGGACTGGAGACTCACCCCTCCACTTT. Protein: CASSTGTGDSPLHF.

CDR3 bases: TGCGCCAGCAGCTTGGAAGCGGGACAGGGTTCCGAGCAGTACTTC. It is translated as CASSLEAGQGSEQYF. The chain has TRBV5-1 and TRBJ2-7, with 9 nucleotides matching TRBD1. CDR3 length: 15 amino acids. The germline gives CDR1 SGHRS, CDR2 YFSETQ. V gave up 0 bases and J gave up 6 bases; unmatched junction bases: 7.

The chain combines TRBV3-1 (or the pseudogene TRBV3-2) with TRBJ1-1, with unresolved D. V lost 2 bases and J 6 bases, leaving 10 bases between the germline ends. Germline assignment: CDR1 LGHDT and CDR2 YNNKEL (reference sequence). This CDR3 has 13 amino acids. CDR3 amino acids: CASSQTTLAEAFF. DNA of the CDR3: TGTGCCAGCAGCCAAACGACACTCGCTGAAGCTTTCTTT.

V gene TRBV9 combines with J gene TRBJ1-2; 9 bases line up with TRBD1. Germline V gene sequence: CDR1 SGDLS, CDR2 YYNGEE. V lost 4 bases to trimming and J lost 5 bases; unmatched junction nucleotides: 9. The length of the CDR3 is 15 residues. The CDR3 DNA reads TGTGCCAGCAGCCTTGGGACAGGGATCCTTTATGGCTACACCTTC. This translates into CASSLGTGILYGYTF.